This T cell receptor beta chain emerged from a study of identical twins. Study results and caveats: The abundant beta clonotypes from cord blood had fewer insertions, and memory repertoires had none of this. Zero-insertion results could be subject to partial confounding by invariant MAIT and iNKT cells. Alpha sequences that were out-of-frame and twin-shared showed an excess of low generation probability.

Trimming removed 10 bases from V and 4 bases from J; junction bases left unmatched: 8. CDR1 is MDHEN and CDR2 is SYDVKM in the germline V gene. This CDR3 contains 14 residues. Unique molecular identifiers were present on the cDNA, and a universal primer site came from template switching. TCRdb reanalysed the 5' RACE reads using MiXCR and keeps one entry per CDR3 protein. The sample has about 500,000 distinct CDR3 sequences, roughly an eighth seen once. The table lists this clonotype with many counts. What it recognizes is unknown. These sequences were also reported in another study, on yellow fever vaccine responses in identical twins.

The sample consisted of CD4+ T cells sorted from blood. This TCR was recovered from a woman between 18 and 29 years old in good health. The chain combines TRBV28 with TRBJ2-3, with 10 bases fitting TRBD2. The CDR3, as DNA: TGTGCCACCTCACTAGCGGGATTCCCAGATACGCAGTATTTT. This codes for CATSLAGFPDTQYF.